These T cell receptor beta chains were read from a single sample in a study of cytomegalovirus exposure and HLA in healthy donors. The method was immunoSEQ multiplex PCR; TCRdb's version includes in-frame clones alone and lacks a portion of them. The data hold roughly 80,000 clones, with approximately 65% observed a single time. The source material was PBMCs. These receptors originate from a male donor in good health and CMV-seropositive. The CDR3 runs from the conserved cysteine through the conserved F or W. The order of the fields is clone size, J gene, D gene, V gene, CDR3 DNA, CDR3 protein. A D gene is named only where the DNA matches it firmly. Clone sizes are given selectively: once, few, many, or a class where the clone is expanded.

few,TRBJ2-1,TRBD2,TRBV19,TGTGCCAGTCGCGGGGGGACTAGCGGGAAAAATGAGCAGTTCTTC,CASRGGTSGKNEQFF
few,TRBJ2-2,TRBD1,TRBV29-1,TGCAGCGTCTCAGGGGGCACCGGGGAGCTGTTTTTT,CSVSGGTGELFF
NA,TRBJ1-6,NA,TRBV5-6,TGTGCCAGCAGTTTCCAGGGTAATGGATCACCCCTCCACTTT,CASSFQGNGSPLHF
NA,TRBJ2-5,TRBD2,TRBV11-3,TGTGCCAGCGGGCGGGGGATAACGGAGACCCAGTACTTC,CASGRGITETQYF
NA,TRBJ2-1,NA,TRBV7-9,TGTGCCAGCATGGGGCCGCACGGTACGAACGAGCAGTTCTTC,CASMGPHGTNEQFF
NA,TRBJ2-3,NA,TRBV19,TGTGCCAGTAGCGACCCACAGGGATCTGGCACAGATACGCAGTATTTT,CASSDPQGSGTDTQYF
NA,TRBJ2-6,TRBD2,TRBV18,TGTGCCAGCCCCACTGGCGGGGGTAGCCCTGGGGCCAACGTCCTGACTTTC,CASPTGGGSPGANVLTF
NA,TRBJ2-2,TRBD1,TRBV4-1,TGCGCCAGCAGCCCGTGGACAGGGGGTTCCCTAGGGGAGCTGTTTTTT,CASSPWTGGSLGELFF
NA,TRBJ2-1,NA,TRBV28,TGTGCCAGCAGCCCGGGCGGGACCGGCAATGAGCAGTTCTTC,CASSPGGTGNEQFF
once,TRBJ1-2,NA,TRBV7-2,TGTGCCAGCAGCTTCACCTCGTCCAGGACGAGGGCAAACTATGGCTACACCTTC,CASSFTSSRTRANYGYTF
NA,TRBJ2-7,NA,TRBV19,TGTGCCAGTAGTTTTGACAGTTTTTCCTACGAGCAGTACTTC,CASSFDSFSYEQYF
NA,TRBJ1-1,NA,TRBV7-9,TGTGCCAGCAGCCCCACAGGGATCCCTGAAGCTTTCTTT,CASSPTGIPEAFF
NA,TRBJ2-5,NA,TRBV7-6,TGTGCCAGCAGCTTAGTAGGAGGTGGGGAGACCCAGTACTTC,CASSLVGGGETQYF
NA,TRBJ2-3,TRBD2,TRBV18,TGTGCCAGCTCAAGGGCTAGCGGGGGCACAGATACGCAGTATTTT,CASSRASGGTDTQYF
few,TRBJ2-3,NA,TRBV11-2,TGTGCCAGCAGCTTGGTTTCAGGTGCGAATACGCAGTATTTT,CASSLVSGANTQYF
few,TRBJ1-5,NA,TRBV6-6,TGTGCCAGCACCGAGAATAGCAATCAGCCCCAGCATTTT,CASTENSNQPQHF
NA,TRBJ2-3,TRBD2,TRBV6-6,TGTGCCAGCAGCCGCGGGGGGGCCGGCACAGATACGCAGTATTTT,CASSRGGAGTDTQYF
few,TRBJ2-3,TRBD1,TRBV6-5,TGTGCCAGCAGTTACGGATGGACAGGGATGGCAGATACGCAGTATTTT,CASSYGWTGMADTQYF
NA,TRBJ1-5,TRBD1,TRBV4-2,TGTGCCAGCAGCCAAGAAGAGGGGGCGAGGGATCAGCCCCAGCATTTT,CASSQEEGARDQPQHF
NA,TRBJ2-3,NA,TRBV9,TGTGCCAGCAGCTCCGCTCCCGACTCCCAAACGCAGTATTTT,CASSSAPDSQTQYF